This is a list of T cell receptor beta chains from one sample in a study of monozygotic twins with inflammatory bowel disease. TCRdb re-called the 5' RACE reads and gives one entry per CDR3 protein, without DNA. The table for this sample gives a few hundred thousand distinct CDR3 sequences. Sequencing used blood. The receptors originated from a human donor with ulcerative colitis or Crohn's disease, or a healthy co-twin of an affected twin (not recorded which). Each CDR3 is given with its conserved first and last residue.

cdr3_aa: CASSFQISGANVLTF
j_call: TRBJ2-6
v_call: TRBV27

cdr3_aa: CASSPTRTGTEAFF
j_call: TRBJ1-1
v_call: TRBV12-3/TRBV12-4

cdr3_aa: CATSRDRAGRGETQYF
j_call: TRBJ2-5
v_call: TRBV15

cdr3_aa: CASSRLASYYNEQFF
j_call: TRBJ2-1
v_call: TRBV5-6

cdr3_aa: CASSQPRGRTTGNSPLHF
j_call: TRBJ1-6
v_call: TRBV19

cdr3_aa: CASSYSRGRTPDTQYF
j_call: TRBJ2-3
v_call: TRBV6-2/TRBV6-3

cdr3_aa: CASRPSGVYGYTF
j_call: TRBJ1-2
v_call: TRBV14

cdr3_aa: CASNPWVGSYSGELFF
j_call: TRBJ2-2
v_call: TRBV2

cdr3_aa: CASRIGQSNTEAFF
j_call: TRBJ1-1
v_call: TRBV5-1

cdr3_aa: CASSSLATDTQYF
j_call: TRBJ2-3
v_call: TRBV9

cdr3_aa: CASSLDRLAGFAETQYF
j_call: TRBJ2-5
v_call: TRBV5-6

cdr3_aa: CASSATGGYYGYTF
j_call: TRBJ1-2
v_call: TRBV7-2

cdr3_aa: CASSLRQGVYGYTF
j_call: TRBJ1-2
v_call: TRBV5-6

cdr3_aa: CASSLVLAATYNEQFF
j_call: TRBJ2-1
v_call: TRBV7-2

cdr3_aa: CASSSEIARKRSNEQFF
j_call: TRBJ2-1
v_call: TRBV12-3/TRBV12-4

cdr3_aa: CASSLDRDRGYQPQHF
j_call: TRBJ1-5
v_call: TRBV12-3/TRBV12-4

cdr3_aa: CAGRGTGGDTQYF
j_call: TRBJ2-3
v_call: TRBV6-2/TRBV6-3